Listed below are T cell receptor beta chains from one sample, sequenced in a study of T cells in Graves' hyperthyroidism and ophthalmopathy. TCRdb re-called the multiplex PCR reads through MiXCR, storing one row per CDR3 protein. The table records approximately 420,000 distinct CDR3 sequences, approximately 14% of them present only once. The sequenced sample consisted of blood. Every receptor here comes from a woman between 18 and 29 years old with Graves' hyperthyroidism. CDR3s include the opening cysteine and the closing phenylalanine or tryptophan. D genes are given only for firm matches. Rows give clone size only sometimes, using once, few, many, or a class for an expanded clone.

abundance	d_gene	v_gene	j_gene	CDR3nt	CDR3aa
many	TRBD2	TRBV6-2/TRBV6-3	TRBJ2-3	TGTGCCAGCAGTTACGGCACTAGCGAAACAGATACGCAGTATTTT	CASSYGTSETDTQYF
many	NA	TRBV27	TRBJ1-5	TGTGCCAGCAGTTTAGGGGGACCCCCCAGAGGCAATCAGCCCCAGCATTTT	CASSLGGPPRGNQPQHF
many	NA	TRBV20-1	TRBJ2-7	TGCAGTGCCAGCTTCCAGAACTACGAGCAGTGCTTC	CSASFQNYEQCF
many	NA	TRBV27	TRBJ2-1	TGTGCCAGCAGTTTAAGGCTAGATGGAGACAATGAGCAGTTCTTC	CASSLRLDGDNEQFF
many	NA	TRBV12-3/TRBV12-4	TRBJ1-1	TGTGCCAGCAGTTTTTTAGCGGGAACTGAAGCTTTCTTT	CASSFLAGTEAFF
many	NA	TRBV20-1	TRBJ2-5	TGCAGTGCTATTGCGCTTCGAGGGTCCTCGACCCAGTACTTC	CSAIALRGSSTQYF
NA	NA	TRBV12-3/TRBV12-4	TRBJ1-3	TGTGCCAGCAGATTATCTACGGACCCTGGAAACACCATATATTTT	CASRLSTDPGNTIYF
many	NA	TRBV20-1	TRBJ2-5	TGCAGTGCTAAAGGAGAACTCCAAGAGACCCAGTACTTC	CSAKGELQETQYF
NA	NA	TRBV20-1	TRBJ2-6	TGCAGTGCTAGATTAGCCACGGGGACCGCGAAAAGCTCTGGGGCCAACGTCCTGACTTTC	CSARLATGTAKSSGANVLTF
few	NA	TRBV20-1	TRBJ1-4	TGCAGTGCTAGCGCACTTGCAACTAATGAAAAACTGTTTTTT	CSASALATNEKLFF
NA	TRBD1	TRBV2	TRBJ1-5	TGTGCCAGCAGTCCGGGGGCGGACAGGGGAAATCAGCCCCAGCATTTT	CASSPGADRGNQPQHF
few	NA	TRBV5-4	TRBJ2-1	TGTGCCAGCAGCTTTCGCGGGGTCGATGAGCAGTTCTTC	CASSFRGVDEQFF
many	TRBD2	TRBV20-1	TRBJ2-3	TGCAGTGCTAGAGATAGCGGGATTGGCACAGATACGCAGTATTTT	CSARDSGIGTDTQYF
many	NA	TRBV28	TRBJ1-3	TGTGCCAGCAGTGAGCCTTCAGGAAACACCATATATTTT	CASSEPSGNTIYF
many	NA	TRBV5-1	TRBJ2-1	TGCGCCAGCAGCACCGACATCGATGAGCAGTTCTTC	CASSTDIDEQFF
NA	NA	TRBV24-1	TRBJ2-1	TGTGCCACCGGACTGGGGACTGGGTCCTACAATGAGCAGTTCTTC	CATGLGTGSYNEQFF
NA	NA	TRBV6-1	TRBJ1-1	TGTGCCAGCAGGACCAGGGGAGTTGACACTGAAGCTTTCTTT	CASRTRGVDTEAFF
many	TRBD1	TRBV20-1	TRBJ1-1	TGCAGTGCTAGAAGACAGGGACTCAACACTGAAGCTTTCTTT	CSARRQGLNTEAFF
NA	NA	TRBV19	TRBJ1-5	TGTGCCAGTACGGACAGAAACAATCAGCCCCAGCATTTT	CASTDRNNQPQHF
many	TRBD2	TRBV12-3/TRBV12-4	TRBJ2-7	TGTGCCAGCAGCTTGAGCGGGAGGGCCATCTACGAGCAGTACTTC	CASSLSGRAIYEQYF
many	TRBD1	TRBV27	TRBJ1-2	TGTGCCAGCAGGCGACAGGGGATGAACTATGGCTACACCTTC	CASRRQGMNYGYTF
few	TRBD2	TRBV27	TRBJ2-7	TGTGCCAGCAGTTCAGAGACTAGCGGCGCCTACGAGCAGTACTTC	CASSSETSGAYEQYF
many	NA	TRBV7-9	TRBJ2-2	TGTGCCAGCAGCTTAGAATGGAACACCGGGGAGCTGTTTTTT	CASSLEWNTGELFF
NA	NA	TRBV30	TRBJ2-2	TGTGCCTGGAGAGCCGGTTGGAGGGAATCGACCGGGGAGCTGTTTTTT	CAWRAGWRESTGELFF
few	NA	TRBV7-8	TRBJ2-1	TGTGCCAGCAGCTTAGGGGGCAGACCGGGGGAGCAGTTCTTC	CASSLGGRPGEQFF
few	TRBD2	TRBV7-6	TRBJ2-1	TGTGCCAGCAGCTTGACTAGCGGGAGTGGCTCCTACAATGAGCAGTTCTTC	CASSLTSGSGSYNEQFF
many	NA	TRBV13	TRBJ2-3	TGTGCCAGCAGCTCCCTACCTTCGGGGGCTAGCGAAACCACAGATACGCAGTATTTT	CASSSLPSGASETTDTQYF
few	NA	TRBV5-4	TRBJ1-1	TGTACCAGCAGCTCCCAGGGCACAAAGCGGAACACTGAAGCTTTCTTT	CTSSSQGTKRNTEAFF
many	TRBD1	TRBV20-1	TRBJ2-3	TGCAGTGCTCTTGGACAGGGGGCCGCAGATACGCAGTATTTT	CSALGQGAADTQYF
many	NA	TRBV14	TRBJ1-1	TGTGCCAGCAGCCAAGATGCTTTCTGGGGGAACACTGAAGCTTTCTTT	CASSQDAFWGNTEAFF
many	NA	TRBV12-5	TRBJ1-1	TGTGCTAGTGGTTTGAGTATGGAATTAGGTACTGAAGCTTTCTTT	CASGLSMELGTEAFF
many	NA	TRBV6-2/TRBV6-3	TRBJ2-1	TGTGCCAGCAATAACGGGAATGAGCAGTTCTTC	CASNNGNEQFF
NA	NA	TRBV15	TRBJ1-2	TGTGCCACCAGCAGAGGTTGGGGTGACTATGGCTACACCTTC	CATSRGWGDYGYTF
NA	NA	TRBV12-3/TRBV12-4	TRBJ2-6	TGTGCCAGCAATAGGGGCTCTGGGGCCAACGTCCTGACTTTC	CASNRGSGANVLTF
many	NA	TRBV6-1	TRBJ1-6	TGTGCCAGCAGTGAAACCGGCGGCAGAGGATATTCACCCCTCCACTTT	CASSETGGRGYSPLHF
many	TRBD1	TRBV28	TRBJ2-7	TGTGCCAGCATCTTAGGCCTGGGACAGGGTCCCCACGAGCAGTACTTC	CASILGLGQGPHEQYF
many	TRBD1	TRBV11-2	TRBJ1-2	TGTGCCAGCAGCGTCCGCCCGGTAGACAGGGAAGGCTACACCTTC	CASSVRPVDREGYTF
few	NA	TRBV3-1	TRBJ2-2	TGTGCCAGCAGTTACCACTTGGGGACCCCTATGGCCGGGGAGCTGTTTTTT	CASSYHLGTPMAGELFF
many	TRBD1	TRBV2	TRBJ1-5	TGTGCCAGCAGTGTGGGGACAGGTGCTGTTTATAGCAATCAGCCCCAGCATTTT	CASSVGTGAVYSNQPQHF
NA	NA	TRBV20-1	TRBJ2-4	TGCAGTGCTAGAATTCTCTCCGGGGCCAAAAACATTCAGTACTTC	CSARILSGAKNIQYF
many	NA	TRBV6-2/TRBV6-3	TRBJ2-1	TGTGCCAGCAGGACCCTTACGTCTAGCTCCTACAATGAGCAGTTCTTC	CASRTLTSSSYNEQFF
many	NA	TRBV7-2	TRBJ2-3	TGTGCCAGCAGCGCAGGGGCCACCACAGATACGCAGTATTTT	CASSAGATTDTQYF
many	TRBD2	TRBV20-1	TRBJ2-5	TGCAGTGCTGGGACTACCTCCCCAGAGACCCAGTACTTC	CSAGTTSPETQYF
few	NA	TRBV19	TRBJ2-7	TGTGCCAGTAGTATAGGGCCAGGGCGGAGCGAGCAGTACTTC	CASSIGPGRSEQYF
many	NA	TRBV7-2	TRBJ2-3	TGTGCCAGCAGCTTAGCAGCGGCAGTTAGCACAGATACGCAGTATTTT	CASSLAAAVSTDTQYF
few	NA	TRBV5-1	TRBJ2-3	TGCGCCAGCAGCTTTATAGCGGAAGGCACAGATACGCAGTATTTT	CASSFIAEGTDTQYF
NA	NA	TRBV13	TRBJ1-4	TGTGCCAGCAGCGCACAGGGTCGGGGTGAAAAACTGTTTTTT	CASSAQGRGEKLFF
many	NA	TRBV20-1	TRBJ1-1	TGCAGTGCTAGCGATGGCGTGGAAGCTTTCTTT	CSASDGVEAFF
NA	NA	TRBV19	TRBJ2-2	TGTGCCAGTAGTAATACGGGGGCGCGGGGGACCGGGGAGCTGTTTTTT	CASSNTGARGTGELFF
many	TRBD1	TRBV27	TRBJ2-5	TGTGCCAGCAGTGCCCCCGGGACAGGGAGGGGGAAAACCCAGTACTTC	CASSAPGTGRGKTQYF